Below, one T cell receptor (beta chain) is given with its context. This specimen belongs to a study of blood T cell repertoires in COVID-19. There are 16 residues in the CDR3. The germline V gene encodes CDR1 SNHLY and CDR2 FYNNEI. J was trimmed by 0 bases and V by 6 bases; bases with no gene match: 5. Sequenced by immunoSEQ multiplex PCR; TCRdb stores in-frame clones only, minus some. The sample includes nearly 200,000 clones, 82% of them seen just once. Sequencing used peripheral blood. The genes are TRBV2 and TRBJ1-6, with TRBD1 matching 7 bases. The clonotype comes from a human donor with acute or convalescent COVID-19. The donor label of this sample is uncertain. CDR3: CASRETGYSYNSPLHF. In DNA, the CDR3 is TGTGCCAGCAGAGAGACAGGGTACTCCTATAATTCACCCCTCCACTTT.